Below, one T cell receptor beta chain is given with its context. This receptor's antigen is unknown. No much larger clone exists at a distance of one base, and base qualities are not known. This sample was taken from a study of blood T cell repertoires in COVID-19 (dated by TCRdb to 2018 to 2020). For context, the study as a whole: The collaborator samples originated in the United States, Italy and Spain and spanned the acute and convalescent phases of COVID-19. The material from the prospective study consisted of cDNA or gDNA derived from T cells, B-cell-depleted T cells, or PBMCs. The dataset comprised deeply sampled blood TCRbeta repertoires from subjects exposed to, actively infected with, or recovered from COVID-19. The repertoires were released in a freely available public database meant as a resource for research on the immune response to SARS-CoV-2. The samples were drawn from two sources: the first 160 participants of the ongoing ImmuneRACE study, and fewer than 1,500 subjects contributed by 6 global collaborators. Sample metadata almost always included a de-identified subject ID, COVID-19 status, age in years and sex. Where available, HLA class I and class II types were obtained from metadata supplied by the sample provider rather than from assay-based typing. Study-level results and caveats: Clinical and demographic metadata were provided uncurated, with the amount varying by source and participant.

The CDR3 runs 16 amino acids, cysteine and phenylalanine included. Just the 48-base CDR3 DNA is kept, in frame starting at base 1. CDR1 and CDR2 (SGDLS, YYNGEE) derive from the germline V gene. After removal of 4 bases from V and 3 bases from J, the junction retains 8 bases not matched to a gene. Participants in the prospective study were aged roughly 18 to 100 years, lived in 20 to 25 United States geographic areas, and enrolled through a virtual design. In the prospective study, cohorts were assigned on the basis of participant-reported clinical history obtained from a screening survey and a study questionnaire. Each participant in the prospective study had whole blood, serum and a nasopharyngeal or oropharyngeal swab collected by mobile phlebotomists. Participants in the prospective study had the option to provide additional blood draws and questionnaires over an approximately two-month period. Blood samples from the prospective study were shipped frozen or at room temperature prior to DNA extraction.

TCRbeta CDR3 regions were amplified from genomic DNA by means of the immunoSEQ Assay, a bias-controlled multiplex PCR. On the study's bioinformatics: The number of nucleated cells in each sample was estimated by amplification of reference gene primers within the assay. Sequence reads were collapsed and filtered to measure the absolute abundance of every unique TCRbeta CDR3 rearrangement. For each sample, productive Simpson clonality was calculated as the square root of Simpson's diversity index over productive rearrangements. TCRdb obtained this table from immuneACCESS and retained in-frame rearrangements with V and J assigned. These tables miss some clones; where compared with another copy, unresolved V genes account for less than half of the shortfall, and the remainder is unexplained. V, J and clone size are taken as reported in that table, and D and trimming were inferred from the DNA itself. The sample includes about 160,000 clones, with around 85% observed a single time. The ten largest clones represent about 5.3% of the sample.

The receptor's source is a middle-aged woman with acute COVID-19. Input material: PBMCs or T cells enriched from blood (not recorded which). The chain is encoded by TRBV9 joined to TRBJ1-4; 8 middle bases align to TRBD1. The nucleotides read TGTGCCAGCAGCCCCAGGGGGCCTTCTTCTAATGAAAAACTGTTTTTT. This translates into CASSPRGPSSNEKLFF.